This T cell receptor (beta chain) came from a study of regulatory T cells in long-lasting Graves disease. Whole-study findings and limits: There was favoring of TRBV28, TRBJ1-2 and TRBJ2-5 in persistent disease.

Time point denoted: newly diagnosed GD, antithyroid drugs for less than 3 months. RNA from PBMCs was the source of the TCR library. This clonotype was seen once. As yet, its antigen is unknown. Investigators prepared the TCR beta libraries by applying iRepertoire HTBI primers and Arm-PCR of CDR3 regions. Source study methods: Identification across samples found more than 55 TRBV and 15 or so TRBJ segments. TCRdb independently ran MiXCR on the multiplex PCR reads; one entry per CDR3 protein. The V and J calls and clone size come from TCRdb's table, not from the authors' own analysis. In the table there are more than 450,000 distinct CDR3 sequences, 12% of which are singletons. The CDR3 covers 17 residues. Germline CDR1 reads SEHNR; CDR2 reads FQNEAQ (reference sequence). The V and J ends lost 0 bases and 2 bases respectively, with 15 bases between them. This sample was also put to use in a study of T cells in Graves' hyperthyroidism and ophthalmopathy. Per that study: Ophthalmopathy was model-predicted a median roughly 6.3 months pre-onset.

V gene TRBV7-9 combines with J gene TRBJ2-3; D not resolved. Source: peripheral blood mononuclear cells (PBMCs), taken at new diagnosis, from a patient treated with antithyroid drugs. The receptor comes from a woman in her 30s with Graves disease. DNA of the CDR3: TGTGCCAGCAGCTTAGCCGCGACATGGTTCCACACAGATACGCAGTATTTT. Translating it yields CASSLAATWFHTDTQYF. Together with reference TRBV7-9 and TRBJ2-3, the CDR3 gives the full variable domain: DTGVSQNPRHKITKRGQNVTFRCDPISEHNRLYWYRQTLGQGPEFLTYFQNEAQLEKSRLLSDRFSAERPKGSFSTLEIQRTEQGDSAMYLCASSLAATWFHTDTQYFGPGTRLTVL.